Here is one TCR beta chain with its context. With 8 bases removed from V and 0 bases from J, the gap between germline ends came to 14 bases. This CDR3 has 16 amino acids. Germline values: CDR1 SGHAT, CDR2 FQDESV (reference sequence). This sample is part of a study of OX40 agonist ivuxolimab in advanced cancers. Blood sampling was done at baseline, cycle 4 day 1, and cycle 7 day 1. The assay was immunoSEQ multiplex PCR, and TCRdb's table has in-frame clones only and misses some. The sample has 99,000 or so clones, about 96% seen once. The TCR originated in an adult with an advanced solid tumor such as melanoma, head and neck, liver or kidney cancer. The V call is TRBV11-1, the J call TRBJ1-6; D remains ambiguous. Sequencing used CD4+ or CD8+ T cells sorted from blood, obtained in a trial of the OX40 agonist ivuxolimab. The CDR3 DNA reads as TGTGCCAGCCGTAAAGGACGGAGCTCCTATAATTCACCCCTCCACTTT. Encoded protein: CASRKGRSSYNSPLHF.